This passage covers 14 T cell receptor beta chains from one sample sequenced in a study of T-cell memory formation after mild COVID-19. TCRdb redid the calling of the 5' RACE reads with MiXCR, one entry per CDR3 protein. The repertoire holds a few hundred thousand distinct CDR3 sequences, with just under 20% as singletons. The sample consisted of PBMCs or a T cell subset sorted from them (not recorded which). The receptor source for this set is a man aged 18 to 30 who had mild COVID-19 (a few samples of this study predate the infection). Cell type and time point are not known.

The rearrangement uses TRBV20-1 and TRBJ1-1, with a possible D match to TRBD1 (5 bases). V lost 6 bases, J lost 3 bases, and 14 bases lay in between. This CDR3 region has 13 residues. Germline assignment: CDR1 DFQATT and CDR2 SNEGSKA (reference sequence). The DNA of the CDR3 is TGCAGTGCGAGGACGGGGGGGGACACTGAAGCTTTCTTT. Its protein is CSARTGGDTEAFF.

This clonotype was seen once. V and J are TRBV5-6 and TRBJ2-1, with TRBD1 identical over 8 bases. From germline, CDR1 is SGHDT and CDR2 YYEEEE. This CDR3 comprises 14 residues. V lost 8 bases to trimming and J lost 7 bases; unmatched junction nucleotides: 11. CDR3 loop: CASHPPTGVNEQFF. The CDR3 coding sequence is TGTGCCAGTCACCCACCGACAGGGGTGAATGAGCAGTTCTTC.

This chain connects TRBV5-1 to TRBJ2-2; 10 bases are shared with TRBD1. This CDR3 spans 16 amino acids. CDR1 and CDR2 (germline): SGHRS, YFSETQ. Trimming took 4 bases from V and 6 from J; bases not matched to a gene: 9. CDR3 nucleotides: TGCGCCAGCAGCATGCCGGGACAGGGGTTTGCCGGGGAGCTGTTTTTT. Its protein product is CASSMPGQGFAGELFF. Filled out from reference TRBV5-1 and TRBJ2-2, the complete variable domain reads KAGVTQTPRYLIKTRGQQVTLSCSPISGHRSVSWYQQTPGQGLQFLFEYFSETQRNKGNFPGRFSGRQFSNSRSEMNVSTLELGDSALYLCASSMPGQGFAGELFFGEGSRLTVL.

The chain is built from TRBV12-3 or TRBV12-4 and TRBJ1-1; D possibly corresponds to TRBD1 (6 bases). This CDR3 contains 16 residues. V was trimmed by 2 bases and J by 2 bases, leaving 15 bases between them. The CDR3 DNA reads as TGTGCCAGCAGTTTAAGGGGGGCTCCCTCTAACACTGAAGCTTTCTTT. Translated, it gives CASSLRGAPSNTEAFF.

Here the CDR3 reads CASSPPGGLGNEQFF. In nucleotides, the CDR3 is TGTGCCAGCAGCCCCCCTGGGGGCCTGGGGAATGAGCAGTTCTTC. This chain uses TRBV7-2 with TRBJ2-1, with D possibly TRBD1 on 6 matching bases. Germline CDR1 and CDR2: SGHTA and FQGNSA. The CDR3 sequence is 15 residues long. V was shortened by 5 bases and J by 7 bases, with 18 bases between the two germline ends. The variable domain in full, with the rest retrieved from reference TRBV7-2 and TRBJ2-1, is GAGVSQSPSNKVTEKGKDVELRCDPISGHTALYWYRQSLGQGLEFLIYFQGNSAPDKSGLPSDRFSAERTGGSVSTLTIQRTQQEDSAVYLCASSPPGGLGNEQFFGPGTRLTVL.

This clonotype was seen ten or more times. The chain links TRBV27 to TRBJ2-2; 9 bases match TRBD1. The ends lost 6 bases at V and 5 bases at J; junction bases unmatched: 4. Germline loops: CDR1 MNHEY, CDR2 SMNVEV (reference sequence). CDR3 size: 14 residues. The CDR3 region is CASRQGARTGELFF. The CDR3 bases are TGTGCCAGCAGACAGGGGGCGAGAACCGGGGAGCTGTTTTTT.

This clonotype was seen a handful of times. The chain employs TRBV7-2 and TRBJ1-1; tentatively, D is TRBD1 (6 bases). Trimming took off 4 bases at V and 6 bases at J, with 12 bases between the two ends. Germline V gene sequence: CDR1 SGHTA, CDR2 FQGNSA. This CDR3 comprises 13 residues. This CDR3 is CASSSYGQPEAFF. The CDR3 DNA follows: TGTGCCAGCAGCTCATACGGACAGCCTGAAGCTTTCTTT.

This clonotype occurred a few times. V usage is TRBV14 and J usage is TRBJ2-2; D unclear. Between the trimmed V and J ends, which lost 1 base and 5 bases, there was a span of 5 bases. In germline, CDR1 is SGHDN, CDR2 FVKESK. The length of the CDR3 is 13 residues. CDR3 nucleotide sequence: TGTGCCAGCAGCCAAGCCATAACCGGGGAGCTGTTTTTT. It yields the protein CASSQAITGELFF. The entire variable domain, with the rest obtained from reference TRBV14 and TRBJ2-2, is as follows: EAGVTQFPSHSVIEKGQTVTLRCDPISGHDNLYWYRRVMGKEIKFLLHFVKESKQDESGMPNNRFLAERTGGTYSTLKVQPAELEDSGVYFCASSQAITGELFFGEGSRLTVL.

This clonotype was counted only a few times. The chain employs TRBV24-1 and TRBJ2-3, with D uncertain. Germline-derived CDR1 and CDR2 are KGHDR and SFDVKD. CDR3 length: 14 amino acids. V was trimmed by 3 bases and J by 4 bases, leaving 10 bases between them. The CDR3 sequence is CATSDPKTADTQYF. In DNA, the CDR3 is TGTGCCACCAGTGATCCAAAAACCGCAGATACGCAGTATTTT.

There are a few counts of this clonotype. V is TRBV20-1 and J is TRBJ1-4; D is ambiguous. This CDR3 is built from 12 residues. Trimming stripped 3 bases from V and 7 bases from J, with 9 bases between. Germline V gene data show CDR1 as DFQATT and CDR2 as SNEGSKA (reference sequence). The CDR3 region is CSASRAGEKLFF. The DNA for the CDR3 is TGCAGTGCTAGTAGAGCGGGTGAAAAACTGTTTTTT.

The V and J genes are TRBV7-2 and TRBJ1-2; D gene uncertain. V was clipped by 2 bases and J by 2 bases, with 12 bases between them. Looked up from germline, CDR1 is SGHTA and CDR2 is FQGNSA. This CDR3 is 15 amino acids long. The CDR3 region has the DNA TGTGCCAGCAGCTTAAGGGTCCTCACCAACTATGGCTACACCTTC. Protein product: CASSLRVLTNYGYTF.

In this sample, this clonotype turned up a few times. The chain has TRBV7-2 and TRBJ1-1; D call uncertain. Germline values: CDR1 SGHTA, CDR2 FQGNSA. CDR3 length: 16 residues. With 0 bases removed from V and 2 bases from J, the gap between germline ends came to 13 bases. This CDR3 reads CASSLAVRETNTEAFF. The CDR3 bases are TGTGCCAGCAGCTTAGCCGTGAGAGAGACAAACACTGAAGCTTTCTTT.

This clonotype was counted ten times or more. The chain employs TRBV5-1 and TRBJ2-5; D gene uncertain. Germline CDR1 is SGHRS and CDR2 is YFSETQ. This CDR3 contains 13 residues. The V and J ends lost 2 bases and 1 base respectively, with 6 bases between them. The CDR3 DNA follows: TGCGCCAGCAGCTTTTCGGCCCAAGAGACCCAGTACTTC. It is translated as CASSFSAQETQYF.

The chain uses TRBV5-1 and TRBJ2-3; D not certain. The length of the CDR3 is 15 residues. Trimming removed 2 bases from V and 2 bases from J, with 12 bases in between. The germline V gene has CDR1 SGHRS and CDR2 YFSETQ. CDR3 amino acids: CASSFAATNTDTQYF. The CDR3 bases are TGCGCCAGCAGCTTCGCAGCGACCAACACAGATACGCAGTATTTT.